What follows describes a single TCR beta chain. Its antigen is currently unknown. A library of TCRbeta sequences, prepared with unique molecular identifiers, was generated. TCRdb used MiXCR to reprocess the PCR reads, holding one entry per CDR3 protein. The table includes 400,000 to 450,000 distinct CDR3 sequences, about 40% detected once. The CDR3 sequence is 15 residues long. V was pared by 4 bases and J by 9 bases, with 10 bases of the junction left unmatched. The germline V gene encodes CDR1 SQVTM and CDR2 ANQGSEA. The data were taken from a study of T-cell reconstitution after alpha-beta-depleted transplantation in children. Study conclusions and caveats: By one year post-transplant, T-cell counts and diversity largely arose from T cells that were newly produced. High day-60 TCRbeta diversity in some patients came from surviving recipient T cells and thymic progenitors. Several hundred expanded graft clones reportedly supplied alpha-beta T cells about two months after transplant.

This sample comprised PBMCs, obtained before TCRalphabeta/CD19-depleted stem cell transplant. This rearrangement joins TRBV29-1 to TRBJ2-1; 12 bases are a match to TRBD2. This TCR derives from a girl aged 2-10 years with aplastic anemia, due to receive a stem cell transplant. This CDR3 reads CSVALSSGGATEQFF. CDR3 bases: TGCAGCGTTGCACTATCTAGCGGGGGGGCCACTGAGCAGTTCTTC.